One and the same sample provided the 31 T cell receptor beta chains below, sequenced in a study of blood T cells in healthy people across ages. For the second PCR, which ran for about 6 to 12 cycles, a sample-barcoded 5' primer and a J-beta primer mix were used. TCRdb passed the 5' RACE reads through MiXCR, listing each CDR3 protein once. The sample includes approximately 880,000 distinct CDR3 sequences, 48% of them seen just once. The sample comprised blood. The receptor set was obtained from a man aged 30 to 39 in good health.

This clonotype occurred a few times. This chain joins TRBV12-3 or TRBV12-4 and TRBJ1-2; D unresolved. V was trimmed by 6 bases and J by 5 bases, leaving 13 bases between them. The CDR3 totals 13 residues. CDR3 sequence: CASRSGGSYGYTF. In DNA form, the CDR3 reads TGTGCCAGCAGATCGGGCGGCTCATATGGCTACACCTTC.

Remarks on this clonotype: A single base separates this from a much larger clone, so it may be a read error. This CDR3 is CASSAWDRVISNEQYF. CDR3 DNA sequence: TGTGCCAGCAGCGCCTGGGACAGGGTTATATCCAATGAGCAGTACTTC. This chain links TRBV9 with TRBJ2-7; 9 bases are a match to TRBD1. Germline V gene lookup returns CDR1 SGDLS and CDR2 YYNGEE. Losses at the gene ends were 3 bases for V and 7 bases for J; bases not matched to a gene: 14. The CDR3 contains 16 residues.

This clonotype was observed a handful of times. CDR3 DNA: TGCAGTGCTAGAGATCTCGGGGAGGGCAATGAAAAACTGTTTTTT. It yields the protein CSARDLGEGNEKLFF. This chain uses TRBV20-1 with TRBJ1-4; no clear D. V was clipped by 0 bases and J by 5 bases, with 13 bases between them. The CDR3 length is 15 residues. In germline, CDR1 is DFQATT, CDR2 SNEGSKA (reference sequence).

This clonotype was counted ten times or more. The chain recombines TRBV6-2 or TRBV6-3 with TRBJ2-7; 10 positions match TRBD2. V shed 5 bases, J shed 0 bases, and the junction held 4 bases outside the gene matches. This CDR3 comprises 15 residues. Germline-derived CDR1 and CDR2 are MNHEY and SVGEGT. CDR3 bases: TGTGCCAGCAGTCAAACTAGCGGGGTCTCCTACGAGCAGTACTTC. This translates into CASSQTSGVSYEQYF.

The chain recombines TRBV14 with TRBJ2-1, with D maybe TRBD2 (5 bases). Germline V CDR1 and CDR2: SGHDN, FVKESK. The V end was cut by 0 bases, the J end by 5 bases, with 8 bases between. The length of the CDR3 is 14 residues. The CDR3 loop is CASSQERGNNEQFF. The CDR3 nucleotides read TGTGCCAGCAGCCAAGAACGGGGAAACAATGAGCAGTTCTTC.

The chain is built from TRBV7-2 and TRBJ2-3; 7 nucleotides align to TRBD2. J was trimmed by 5 bases and V by 5 bases; bases with no gene match: 16. Germline lookup yields CDR1 SGHTA and CDR2 FQGNSA. This CDR3 has 17 amino acids. Written as DNA, the CDR3 is TGTGCCAGCAGCCCCCGATCGGGGAGCGGGACTGGAGATACGCAGTATTTT. This encodes CASSPRSGSGTGDTQYF.

The CDR3: CASRYSDRGSGTDTQYF. In DNA, the CDR3 is TGTGCCAGCAGATACAGCGACAGGGGTAGTGGCACAGATACGCAGTATTTT. The rearrangement joins TRBV5-5 to TRBJ2-3; 8 positions match TRBD1. The germline CDR1 and CDR2 sequences are SGHKS and YYEKEE (reference sequence). This CDR3 has 17 residues. Germline trimming cut 5 bases from V and 1 base from J; bases unmatched to any gene: 12.

The chain uses TRBV27 and TRBJ1-6; D gene uncertain. The V gene lost 5 bases and the J gene lost 7 bases, with 9 bases spanning the gap. Germline CDR1 reads MNHEY; CDR2 reads SMNVEV (reference sequence). This CDR3 contains 13 residues. CDR3 DNA: TGTGCCAGCAGTAGGGTTCAAAATTCACCCCTCCACTTT. Protein product: CASSRVQNSPLHF.

Concerning this clonotype: A much bigger clone sits one base away, suggesting this may be a read error. The V call is TRBV6-1, the J call TRBJ1-5; D unclear. The CDR3 extends over 14 amino acids. Germline V gene sequence: CDR1 MNHNS, CDR2 SASEGT. Here the CDR3 reads CASRDYHGNQPRHF. In DNA form, the CDR3 reads TGTGCCAGCAGGGATTATCACGGGAATCAGCCCCGGCATTTT.

The rearrangement links TRBV12-3 or TRBV12-4 to TRBJ2-3; D could derive from TRBD1 or TRBD2 (5 bases each). There are 16 residues in the CDR3. V lost 5 bases and J lost 2, with 17 bases in between. The CDR3 here is CASSPVGPANTDTQYF. CDR3 DNA sequence: TGTGCCAGCAGTCCCGTGGGACCAGCTAACACAGATACGCAGTATTTT.

With regard to this clonotype: A read error may explain this, as a much larger clone is one base away. The J gene is TRBJ2-1, the V gene TRBV7-9; the D gene is possibly TRBD1 (5 bases). The CDR3 has 14 residues. Germline assignment: CDR1 SEHNR and CDR2 FQNEAQ (reference sequence). This CDR3 reads CANSPDRIYNEQFF. The CDR3 DNA sequence: TGTGCCAACAGCCCCGACAGAATCTACAATGAGCAGTTCTTC.

The chain recombines TRBV3-1 with TRBJ2-1, with D perhaps matching TRBD1 or TRBD2 (6 bases each). Germline-derived CDR1 and CDR2 are LGHDT and YNNKEL (reference sequence). V dropped 5 bases and J dropped 4 bases, with 18 bases sitting between them. The CDR3 extends over 16 amino acids. CDR3 protein: CASSTPTGAGYNEQFF. CDR3 DNA: TGTGCCAGCAGCACCCCGACGGGGGCGGGATACAATGAGCAGTTCTTC.

The chain recombines TRBV6-1 with TRBJ2-3; 10 bases align to TRBD2. This CDR3 spans 16 amino acids. The V gene's germline CDR1 is MNHNS and CDR2 SASEGT. J gave up 2 bases and V 6 bases, and 8 bases lay outside the gene matches. This CDR3 is CASSASSGGPTDTQYF. CDR3 nucleotides: TGTGCCAGCAGCGCCTCTAGCGGGGGCCCCACAGATACGCAGTATTTT.

This clonotype was seen only a few times. The gene calls are TRBV11-2 and TRBJ2-3, with 9 bases lining up with TRBD1. Germline V gene lookup returns CDR1 SGHAT and CDR2 FQNNGV. Trimming cost V 5 bases and J 3 bases; bases outside gene matches: 9. This CDR3 has 16 amino acids. Written as DNA, the CDR3 is TGTGCCAGCAGCCCCGAGTGGGACAGGGTGACAGATACGCAGTATTTT. Its protein product is CASSPEWDRVTDTQYF.

V is TRBV18 and J is TRBJ1-2; D uncertain. V lost 6 bases to trimming and J lost 8 bases, with 13 bases between them. The germline CDR1 and CDR2 sequences are KGHSH and LQKENI. The CDR3 sequence is 12 residues long. Here the CDR3 DNA reads TGTGCCAGCTCCCCCGTCGGGTGGGGCTACACCTTC. Its protein product is CASSPVGWGYTF.

This clonotype was seen just once. V usage is TRBV25-1 and J usage is TRBJ1-5; possible D gene TRBD1, 6 bases. V shed 5 bases and J shed 6 bases, with 17 bases lying between them. CDR1 and CDR2 from the germline V gene are MGHDK and SYGVNS. This CDR3 contains 15 residues. CDR3 protein: CASSSSEGVGQPQHF. The DNA for the CDR3 is TGTGCCAGCAGTTCTTCTGAGGGGGTCGGTCAGCCCCAGCATTTT.

The chain recombines TRBV7-9 with TRBJ1-4, with TRBD1 matching over 7 bases. The CDR3 runs to 15 residues. Germline lookup yields CDR1 SEHNR and CDR2 FQNEAQ (reference sequence). V trimming: 1 base; J trimming: 11 bases; junction bases outside the gene matches: 10. CDR3 protein: CASSLGGQDLRKLFF. The CDR3 DNA reads as TGTGCCAGCAGCTTAGGAGGACAGGACCTACGGAAACTGTTTTTT.

This chain joins TRBV6-2 or TRBV6-3 and TRBJ1-1, with TRBD1 matching over 9 bases. V dropped 5 bases and J dropped 5; count of bases not matched to a gene: 12. Germline CDR1 is MNHEY and CDR2 is SVGEGT. The length of the CDR3 is 16 residues. The CDR3 nucleotides are TGTGCCAGCAGTCCCCTCGGAACAGGGGGCTTGACTGAAGCTTTCTTT. It codes for CASSPLGTGGLTEAFF.

The chain employs TRBV5-1 and TRBJ2-4; D uncertain. The J call may be wrong; the DNA end is better matched by TRBJ2-7. This CDR3 comprises 15 residues. Looked up from germline, CDR1 is SGHRS and CDR2 is YFSETQ. The DNA of the CDR3 is TGCGCCAGCAGCCTCTTAGAGCAATTACCCTACGAGCAGTACTTC. It translates to CASSLLEQLPYEQYF.

A few counts support this clonotype. This chain connects TRBV6-6 to TRBJ2-2, with unresolved D. CDR1 and CDR2 from the germline V gene are MNHNY and SVGAGI (reference sequence). The CDR3 loop spans 15 amino acids. V gave up 8 bases and J gave up 2 bases, with 15 bases separating them. CDR3 in amino acids: CASVRQTQNTGELFF. The CDR3, as DNA: TGTGCCAGCGTAAGGCAGACACAAAACACCGGGGAGCTGTTTTTT.

This rearrangement joins TRBV7-2 to TRBJ1-2, with D tentatively TRBD1 (5 bases). Trimming removed 0 bases at V and 2 bases at J, with 13 bases between. The CDR3 contains 16 residues. Germline CDR1 is SGHTA and CDR2 is FQGNSA. CDR3 coding DNA: TGTGCCAGCAGCTTAGCGACCGGGGCAACCAACTATGGCTACACCTTC. Translated, it gives CASSLATGATNYGYTF.

The chain is built from TRBV7-2 and TRBJ2-7, with a weak D call TRBD2 (6 bases). Trimming removed 5 bases at V and 0 bases at J, with 23 bases between. The CDR3 spans 18 residues. CDR1 and CDR2 (germline): SGHTA, FQGNSA. DNA for the CDR3: TGTGCCAGCAGCCCGAGTCGGACGCGGGGACTGAGCTCCTACGAGCAGTACTTC. It encodes CASSPSRTRGLSSYEQYF. Together with reference TRBV7-2 and TRBJ2-7, the CDR3 gives the full variable domain: GAGVSQSPSNKVTEKGKDVELRCDPISGHTALYWYRQSLGQGLEFLIYFQGNSAPDKSGLPSDRFSAERTGGSVSTLTIQRTQQEDSAVYLCASSPSRTRGLSSYEQYFGPGTRLTVT.

This clonotype was observed a handful of times. The rearrangement joins TRBV11-2 to TRBJ1-1; 11 nucleotides match TRBD1. Germline CDR1 and CDR2: SGHAT and FQNNGV. The CDR3 is 17 amino acids. J lost 0 bases, V lost 6 bases, and 9 bases had no gene match. CDR3 DNA: TGTGCCAGCAGTCCTTGGGACAGGGGGGATATGAACACTGAAGCTTTCTTT. It specifies CASSPWDRGDMNTEAFF.

Only a few counts were recorded for this clonotype. The chain has TRBV29-1 and TRBJ2-7; no reliable D call. There are 14 residues in the CDR3. Germline V lookup: CDR1 SQVTM, CDR2 ANQGSEA. The germline V and J ends were trimmed by 0 bases and 2 bases, with 11 bases remaining between them. CDR3 loop: CSVEDRGLAYEQYF. DNA for the CDR3: TGCAGCGTTGAAGACCGAGGTCTAGCCTACGAGCAGTACTTC.

This clonotype was observed a single time. V is TRBV7-9 and J is TRBJ1-1; a weak D match, TRBD1 (5 bases). Germline V gives CDR1 SEHNR, CDR2 FQNEAQ (reference sequence). The CDR3 spans 12 residues. V was pared by 7 bases and J by 5 bases, with 11 bases between. The CDR3: CASTGLDTEAFF. The CDR3 DNA reads TGTGCCAGCACAGGGTTGGATACTGAAGCTTTCTTT.

This clonotype was seen only a few times. The V and J genes are TRBV11-3 and TRBJ2-7, with D possibly TRBD1 on 5 matching bases. Germline CDR1 SGHNT, CDR2 YENEEA. The CDR3 runs to 15 residues. Trimming stripped 5 bases from V and 0 bases from J, with 14 bases between. The CDR3 nucleotides read TGTGCCAGCAGCGGCCAAGGGGCAAGCTCCTACGAGCAGTACTTC. Amino acid sequence: CASSGQGASSYEQYF.

This clonotype was recorded a few times. This chain uses TRBV6-5 with TRBJ2-3; TRBD2 agrees at 7 bases. After removal of 0 bases from V and 1 base from J, the junction contained 7 bases not matched to a gene. This CDR3 comprises 17 residues. Germline values: CDR1 MNHEY, CDR2 SVGAGI. The CDR3 DNA follows: TGTGCCAGCAGTTACTCCTCTCGGCTAGCGGGCACAGATACGCAGTATTTT. Protein: CASSYSSRLAGTDTQYF.

The sample holds a few counts of this clonotype. The chain carries TRBV20-1 and TRBJ2-5, with 10 bases matching TRBD1. Germline trimming cut 6 bases from V and 11 bases from J; bases unmatched to any gene: 18. Germline V gene data show CDR1 as DFQATT and CDR2 as SNEGSKA (reference sequence). The CDR3 consists of 15 residues. CDR3 amino acids: CSANPGTGEANEQYF. CDR3 sequence (DNA): TGCAGTGCAAACCCCGGGACAGGGGAGGCCAATGAGCAGTACTTC.

This clonotype was picked up a small number of times. The chain recombines TRBV27 with TRBJ1-2; a weak D match, TRBD1 (5 bases). This CDR3 comprises 15 residues. With 5 bases removed from V and 1 base from J, the gap between germline ends came to 14 bases. Germline V gene sequence: CDR1 MNHEY, CDR2 SMNVEV (reference sequence). This CDR3 is CASSPVAGDNYGYTF. DNA of the CDR3: TGTGCCAGCAGTCCCGTTGCGGGGGATAACTATGGCTACACCTTC.

This clonotype has a handful of counts. DNA of the CDR3: TGTGCCAGCAGCTTAGCGATAGTGCATGTCCGGGGCGAACGGAATGAGCAGTACTTC. Translation gives CASSLAIVHVRGERNEQYF. The rearrangement links TRBV7-8 to TRBJ2-7, with D perhaps given as TRBD1 or TRBD2 (5 bases each). Germline loops: CDR1 SGHVS, CDR2 FQNEAQ. The length of the CDR3 is 19 residues. Trimming took 0 bases from V and 7 from J, leaving 28 bases between them. The variable domain in full, completed from reference TRBV7-8 and TRBJ2-7, reads GAGVSQSPRYKVAKRGQDVALRCDPISGHVSLFWYQQALGQGPEFLTYFQNEAQLDKSGLPSDRFFAERPEGSVSTLKIQRTQQEDSAVYLCASSLAIVHVRGERNEQYFGPGTRLTVT.

This clonotype was observed a few times. The V call is TRBV7-9, the J call TRBJ1-1; 7 nucleotides line up with TRBD1. The CDR3 has 9 residues. The germline V gene has CDR1 SEHNR and CDR2 FQNEAQ (reference sequence). V shed 9 bases and J 11 bases; nucleotides not matched to a gene: 3. CDR3 coding DNA: TGTGCCAGGATGACAGGGGCTTTCTTT. Translation: CARMTGAFF.